The rows below give T cell receptor beta chains drawn from one sample of a study of T cells of healthy individuals. TCRdb processed the 5' RACE reads anew with MiXCR; each CDR3 protein has one entry. Of approximately 100,000 distinct CDR3 sequences listed, under 20% are singletons. The source is a human donor in good health. CDR3s include the opening cysteine and the closing phenylalanine or tryptophan. The order of the fields is V gene, clone size, D gene, J gene, CDR3 DNA, CDR3 protein. The D gene is left open where the match is weak. Size is stated for part of the rows, as once, few or many counts, or as a class when the clone is expanded.

V: TRBV20-1; size: many; D: NA; J: TRBJ1-1; DNA: TGCAGTGCTAGGGCCCAGGGCTCCATGAACACTGAAGCTTTCTTT; CDR3: CSARAQGSMNTEAFF
V: TRBV14; size: many; D: NA; J: TRBJ1-1; DNA: TGTGCCAGCAGCCCCCGTGGGGCCTTGAACACTGAAGCTTTCTTT; CDR3: CASSPRGALNTEAFF
V: TRBV4-1; size: NA; D: TRBD1; J: TRBJ2-7; DNA: TGCGCCAGCAGCCACTCCGGGACAGCCTACGAGCAGTACTTC; CDR3: CASSHSGTAYEQYF
V: TRBV4-2; size: NA; D: NA; J: TRBJ2-7; DNA: TGTGCCAGCAGCCACCTGGGGCAGGGGATCTCCTACGAGCAGTACTTC; CDR3: CASSHLGQGISYEQYF
V: TRBV20-1; size: NA; D: NA; J: TRBJ2-5; DNA: TGCAGTCCCTCGACTAGACAAGAGACCCAGTACTTC; CDR3: CSPSTRQETQYF
V: TRBV11-1; size: NA; D: TRBD2; J: TRBJ2-3; DNA: TGTGCCAGCAGCCTGAGGGGCGGGAGCGGAGATACGCAGTATTTT; CDR3: CASSLRGGSGDTQYF
V: TRBV20-1; size: NA; D: NA; J: TRBJ2-7; DNA: TGCAGTGCTACGCGGGCTCAGGCAACCTACGAGCAGTACTTC; CDR3: CSATRAQATYEQYF
V: TRBV7-9; size: NA; D: TRBD2; J: TRBJ2-1; DNA: TGTGCCAGCAGCTTAGGGTCCGGGACTAGCGCGTACAATGAGCAGTTCTTC; CDR3: CASSLGSGTSAYNEQFF
V: TRBV4-1; size: few; D: TRBD1; J: TRBJ1-2; DNA: TGCGCCAGCAGCCGAGTCACCGGGACAGGGACCCCTAACTATGGCTACACCTTC; CDR3: CASSRVTGTGTPNYGYTF
V: TRBV5-1; size: NA; D: NA; J: TRBJ1-2; DNA: TGCGCCAGCAGCTTGCCTTCTAACTATGGCTACACCTTC; CDR3: CASSLPSNYGYTF
V: TRBV4-3; size: NA; D: NA; J: TRBJ1-1; DNA: TGCGCCAGCAGCCAAGATGGAATGGTGGTTGCTTTCTTT; CDR3: CASSQDGMVVAFF
V: TRBV7-3; size: few; D: NA; J: TRBJ1-2; DNA: TGTGCCAGCAGCCCCAGTGGAGGGAAACTCTATGGCTACACCTTC; CDR3: CASSPSGGKLYGYTF
V: TRBV5-1; size: few; D: NA; J: TRBJ2-3; DNA: TGCGCCAGCAGCTTGTGGGGGGACCACACAGATACGCAGTATTTT; CDR3: CASSLWGDHTDTQYF
V: TRBV27; size: NA; D: TRBD2; J: TRBJ2-1; DNA: TGTGCCAGCAGTTTAGTCACTAGCGGGAGGGATGAGCAGTTCTTC; CDR3: CASSLVTSGRDEQFF
V: TRBV2; size: NA; D: NA; J: TRBJ2-7; DNA: TGTGCCAGCAGTGAAGGTTCGGCGGAGAAGGGCTACGAGCAGTACTTC; CDR3: CASSEGSAEKGYEQYF
V: TRBV20-1; size: few; D: TRBD2; J: TRBJ2-5; DNA: TGCAGTGCTAGAGATGTGTCCCGGGGGGGAGAGACCCAGTACTTC; CDR3: CSARDVSRGGETQYF
V: TRBV29-1; size: NA; D: NA; J: TRBJ1-2; DNA: TGCAGCGTTGCCCCGAACCCGGGCGGCTACACCTTC; CDR3: CSVAPNPGGYTF
V: TRBV4-3; size: NA; D: NA; J: TRBJ2-7; DNA: TGCGCCAGCAGCCAAGATACGGCATACTACGAGCAGTACTTC; CDR3: CASSQDTAYYEQYF
V: TRBV20-1; size: NA; D: NA; J: TRBJ1-2; DNA: TGCAGTGCTAGAGATTGGTCGGGAGGGGGCTATGGCTACACCTTC; CDR3: CSARDWSGGGYGYTF
V: TRBV4-2; size: NA; D: TRBD1; J: TRBJ2-3; DNA: TGTGCCAGCAGCCCCCGGGACAGGGGGCAGTATAATTGGGCAGATACGCAGTATTTT; CDR3: CASSPRDRGQYNWADTQYF
V: TRBV7-2; size: many; D: NA; J: TRBJ1-5; DNA: TGTGCCAGCAGCGAGGCGGCGTGGCCTGACAATCAGCCCCAGCATTTT; CDR3: CASSEAAWPDNQPQHF
V: TRBV6-1; size: NA; D: TRBD2; J: TRBJ2-7; DNA: TGTGCCAGCAGGTTACTAGCGGATTTCTACTACGAGCAGTACTTC; CDR3: CASRLLADFYYEQYF
V: TRBV28; size: few; D: NA; J: TRBJ1-5; DNA: TGTGCCAGCAGTTTCACAGACACATACAATCAGCCCCAGCATTTT; CDR3: CASSFTDTYNQPQHF
V: TRBV4-1; size: few; D: NA; J: TRBJ2-2; DNA: TGCGCCAGCAGCCAAGGGAGGGACGTGAACACCGGGGAGCTGTTTTTT; CDR3: CASSQGRDVNTGELFF
V: TRBV4-1; size: few; D: TRBD2; J: TRBJ2-7; DNA: TGCGCCAGCAGCCAAAGCGGGATTGGGTGGCTTGAGCAGTACTTC; CDR3: CASSQSGIGWLEQYF
V: TRBV29-1; size: many; D: TRBD1; J: TRBJ2-2; DNA: TGCAGCGTTCGAGGGACAGGGGACACCGGGGAGCTGTTTTTT; CDR3: CSVRGTGDTGELFF
V: TRBV7-2; size: NA; D: NA; J: TRBJ1-4; DNA: TGTGCCAGCAGCCCCCGGCGGGGAGGGGAAAAACTGTTTTTT; CDR3: CASSPRRGGEKLFF
V: TRBV15; size: few; D: NA; J: TRBJ1-4; DNA: TGTGCCACCAGCAGGACGGGAACTAATGAAAAACTGTTTTTT; CDR3: CATSRTGTNEKLFF
V: TRBV6-5; size: many; D: NA; J: TRBJ1-5; DNA: TGTGCCAGCAGTCATGATACTTTCGGCAATCAGCCCCAGCATTTT; CDR3: CASSHDTFGNQPQHF
V: TRBV11-1; size: many; D: TRBD1; J: TRBJ2-3; DNA: TGTGCCAGCAGCACAGGGACAGGGGCCATCACAGATACGCAGTATTTT; CDR3: CASSTGTGAITDTQYF
V: TRBV2; size: NA; D: NA; J: TRBJ2-1; DNA: TGTGCCAGCAGTGAATGGATCAGGCCCTACAATGAGCAGTTCTTC; CDR3: CASSEWIRPYNEQFF